This T cell receptor beta chain was found in a study of shared clonotypes between healthy human individuals. Study findings and constraints: Only blood samples were collected, and tissue repertoires likely differ.

Remarks on this clone: Its antigen remains unidentified.

This CDR3 contains 13 residues. V was shortened by 4 bases and J by 4 bases, with 10 bases between the two germline ends. Germline CDR1 and CDR2: MNHNS and SASEGT. Using 200 ng DNA, approximately 30,000 T cell genomes, the sorted-subset replicate PCRs were run. Profiling relied on immunoSEQ multiplex PCR, and the TCRdb table lists in-frame clones only, not all of them. Altogether approximately 2,300,000 clones are present, roughly 90% being singletons, with the ten largest covering 0.3% to 0.4%. The sequenced sample consisted of naive CD4+ T cells from PBMCs. Subset denoted: CD45RA+ positively selected. The origin of this receptor is a man younger than 35 in good health. Some clones in this sample may be carry-over from other donors' samples. The chain joins TRBV6-1 to TRBJ2-5, with unresolved D. The CDR3 DNA reads TGTGCCAGCAGTGTATCGGTGAGAGAGACCCAGTACTTC. It is translated as CASSVSVRETQYF.